This is a list of T cell receptor beta chains from one sample in a study of T cell responses to AZD1222 COVID-19 vaccine. Generated by immunoSEQ multiplex PCR, the TCRdb table keeps only in-frame clones and is missing some. The table has some 150,000 clones, 75% to 90% seen once. The sequences come from peripheral blood, collected on day 0 of AZD1222 vaccination. The source is an adult in good health. CDR3s include the opening cysteine and the closing phenylalanine or tryptophan. A D gene is named only where the DNA matches it firmly. The size field is filled for only some rows; it gives once, few, many or a size class.

d_call: -; clone_size: once; j_call: TRBJ2-3; v_call: TRBV12-2; cdr3_nt: TGTGCAAGTCGCCAAGGTAGCGGGGGCACAGATACGCAGTATTTT; cdr3_aa: CASRQGSGGTDTQYF
d_call: -; clone_size: -; j_call: TRBJ2-7; v_call: TRBV27; cdr3_nt: TGTGCCAGCAGCTCTCTCTACGAGCAGTACTTC; cdr3_aa: CASSSLYEQYF
d_call: TRBD1; clone_size: -; j_call: TRBJ2-7; v_call: TRBV4-1; cdr3_nt: TGCGCCAGCAGCCAGGACAGGGGGAACTACGAGCAGTACTTC; cdr3_aa: CASSQDRGNYEQYF
d_call: -; clone_size: -; j_call: TRBJ2-7; v_call: TRBV5-6; cdr3_nt: TGTGCCAGCAGCCACGGGATGGGGGCTCCCTACGAGCAGTACTTC; cdr3_aa: CASSHGMGAPYEQYF
d_call: -; clone_size: -; j_call: TRBJ2-7; v_call: TRBV11-3; cdr3_nt: TGTGCCAGCAGCCCCCGACATAAGGGGCCTCCCTACGAGCAGTACTTC; cdr3_aa: CASSPRHKGPPYEQYF
d_call: TRBD1; clone_size: -; j_call: TRBJ2-7; v_call: TRBV13; cdr3_nt: TGTGCCAGCAGCTCCACGGGACAGGGATCCTACGAGCAGTACTTC; cdr3_aa: CASSSTGQGSYEQYF
d_call: TRBD1; clone_size: -; j_call: TRBJ1-2; v_call: TRBV5-1; cdr3_nt: TGCGCCAGCAGCTTGGATATTCCGGGACAGGGTGGGGGCTACACCTTC; cdr3_aa: CASSLDIPGQGGGYTF
d_call: -; clone_size: -; j_call: TRBJ2-3; v_call: TRBV7-3; cdr3_nt: TGTGCCAGCAGGTTGGGGGCCGTAAGCACAGATACGCAGTATTTT; cdr3_aa: CASRLGAVSTDTQYF
d_call: -; clone_size: -; j_call: TRBJ2-4; v_call: TRBV20-1; cdr3_nt: TGCAGTGCTAGTCGGGGATGGGGGGTCGGAAACATTCAGTACTTC; cdr3_aa: CSASRGWGVGNIQYF
d_call: -; clone_size: -; j_call: TRBJ1-1; v_call: TRBV27; cdr3_nt: TGTGCCAGCAGTTTTGAGCTGAACACTGAAGCTTTCTTT; cdr3_aa: CASSFELNTEAFF
d_call: -; clone_size: -; j_call: TRBJ2-7; v_call: TRBV7-8; cdr3_nt: TGTGCCAGCAGCTTAGTGGCCGCGATACTCACTCCCTACGAGCAGTACTTC; cdr3_aa: CASSLVAAILTPYEQYF
d_call: -; clone_size: -; j_call: TRBJ2-1; v_call: TRBV5-1; cdr3_nt: TGCGCCAGCAGTCTAATTCCGGGAGTGGGGATGAATGAGCAGTTCTTC; cdr3_aa: CASSLIPGVGMNEQFF
d_call: TRBD1; clone_size: -; j_call: TRBJ2-5; v_call: TRBV6-5; cdr3_nt: TGTGCCAGCAGTTACTCGTTAGGGGGCGTAGAGACCCAGTACTTC; cdr3_aa: CASSYSLGGVETQYF
d_call: TRBD2; clone_size: -; j_call: TRBJ2-1; v_call: TRBV7-8; cdr3_nt: TGTGCCAGCAGCTTAATCTTACCAAGCGGGAAATTCAATGAGCAGTTCTTC; cdr3_aa: CASSLILPSGKFNEQFF
d_call: -; clone_size: -; j_call: TRBJ1-2; v_call: TRBV30; cdr3_nt: TGTGCCTGGAGAGCCCGGACAGTAGAATCGTATGGCTACACCTTC; cdr3_aa: CAWRARTVESYGYTF
d_call: -; clone_size: -; j_call: TRBJ1-2; v_call: TRBV27; cdr3_nt: TGTGCCAGCAGTTTATCAGCTGGGACATCTTTCTACTATGGCTACACCTTC; cdr3_aa: CASSLSAGTSFYYGYTF
d_call: -; clone_size: -; j_call: TRBJ2-1; v_call: TRBV6-4; cdr3_nt: TGTGCCAGCAGTGAAGAGAGCCATGAGCAGTTCTTC; cdr3_aa: CASSEESHEQFF
d_call: TRBD1; clone_size: few; j_call: TRBJ1-6; v_call: TRBV3-1/TRBV3-2; cdr3_nt: TGTGCCAGCAGCCAACGGGACAGGGGGAATTCACCCCTCCACTTT; cdr3_aa: CASSQRDRGNSPLHF
d_call: -; clone_size: -; j_call: TRBJ2-3; v_call: TRBV7-9; cdr3_nt: TGTGCCAGCAGCAGGATTGCCGGCGGCACAGATACGCAGTATTTT; cdr3_aa: CASSRIAGGTDTQYF
d_call: -; clone_size: -; j_call: TRBJ1-1; v_call: TRBV4-1; cdr3_nt: TGCGCCAGCAGCCAAGTTCAGGAAGGGGCAGCGTCTTTCTTT; cdr3_aa: CASSQVQEGAASFF
d_call: TRBD1; clone_size: -; j_call: TRBJ1-2; v_call: TRBV7-6; cdr3_nt: TGTGCCAGCAGCTCGGGGGGACAGGGGGCTTTTGGCTACACCTTC; cdr3_aa: CASSSGGQGAFGYTF
d_call: -; clone_size: -; j_call: TRBJ1-4; v_call: TRBV19; cdr3_nt: TGTGCCAGTAGTATACAGGGCGCCTTTGGGAAACTGTTTTTT; cdr3_aa: CASSIQGAFGKLFF
d_call: TRBD1; clone_size: once; j_call: TRBJ1-2; v_call: TRBV27; cdr3_nt: TGTGCCAGCAGGGGCCAGGGGGCAAGCTATGGCTACACCTTC; cdr3_aa: CASRGQGASYGYTF
d_call: -; clone_size: -; j_call: TRBJ1-5; v_call: TRBV10-1; cdr3_nt: TGCGCCAGCAGTGGATACAGGGTGAATCAGCCCCAGCATTTT; cdr3_aa: CASSGYRVNQPQHF
d_call: TRBD2; clone_size: -; j_call: TRBJ2-5; v_call: TRBV28; cdr3_nt: TGTGCCAGCAACCCAGCGGGGGAGGAGACCCAGTACTTC; cdr3_aa: CASNPAGEETQYF
d_call: -; clone_size: few; j_call: TRBJ1-1; v_call: TRBV6-4; cdr3_nt: TGTGCCAGCAGTGACTCTAGGAGGGGGAACACTGAAGCTTTCTTT; cdr3_aa: CASSDSRRGNTEAFF
d_call: TRBD2; clone_size: -; j_call: TRBJ2-1; v_call: TRBV4-2; cdr3_nt: TGTGCCAGCAGCCCGACTAGCGGGAGTTCCTATGAGCAGTTCTTC; cdr3_aa: CASSPTSGSSYEQFF
d_call: TRBD2; clone_size: -; j_call: TRBJ2-1; v_call: TRBV28; cdr3_nt: TGTGCCAGCAGTTTAATGGGACTAGCGGTGAGCAGGCGGGATGAGCAGTTCTTC; cdr3_aa: CASSLMGLAVSRRDEQFF
d_call: TRBD2; clone_size: -; j_call: TRBJ2-1; v_call: TRBV5-1; cdr3_nt: TGCGCCAGCAGCGGGAAAGCGGGGGCATGGGACAATGAGCAGTTCTTC; cdr3_aa: CASSGKAGAWDNEQFF
d_call: -; clone_size: -; j_call: TRBJ1-1; v_call: TRBV7-8; cdr3_nt: TGTGCCAGCAGCTTAGGAGGAAGGGCCGTGGGAGCTTTCTTT; cdr3_aa: CASSLGGRAVGAFF
d_call: -; clone_size: -; j_call: TRBJ1-1; v_call: TRBV11-3; cdr3_nt: TGTGCCAGCAGCTTAGGCACGAACACTGAAGCTTTCTTT; cdr3_aa: CASSLGTNTEAFF
d_call: TRBD1; clone_size: once; j_call: TRBJ1-5; v_call: TRBV19; cdr3_nt: TGTGCCAGTAGCAGGACAGGGTCAAGGAATCAGCCCCAGCATTTT; cdr3_aa: CASSRTGSRNQPQHF
d_call: -; clone_size: -; j_call: TRBJ2-7; v_call: TRBV27; cdr3_nt: TGTGCCAGCAGTTTAATCGGCGTGAACGAGCAGTACTTC; cdr3_aa: CASSLIGVNEQYF
d_call: -; clone_size: -; j_call: TRBJ2-7; v_call: TRBV20-1; cdr3_nt: TGCAGTGCTAGTGGGGACATCCTCTCCTACGAGCAGTACTTC; cdr3_aa: CSASGDILSYEQYF
d_call: TRBD2; clone_size: -; j_call: TRBJ2-7; v_call: TRBV15; cdr3_nt: TGTGCCACCAGCAGAGATGGGACTAGCGGCGACGAGCAGTACTTC; cdr3_aa: CATSRDGTSGDEQYF
d_call: -; clone_size: -; j_call: TRBJ1-4; v_call: TRBV10-3; cdr3_nt: TGTGCCAAAGTGAGGGGAGGCGGGAATGAAAAACTGTTTTTT; cdr3_aa: CAKVRGGGNEKLFF
d_call: -; clone_size: -; j_call: TRBJ1-6; v_call: TRBV2; cdr3_nt: TGTGCCAGCACAGGGCCAGTTTCACCCCTCCACTTT; cdr3_aa: CASTGPVSPLHF
d_call: TRBD1; clone_size: -; j_call: TRBJ1-6; v_call: TRBV2; cdr3_nt: TGTGCCAGTGGAGACAGGGCTAATTCACCCCTCCACTTT; cdr3_aa: CASGDRANSPLHF
d_call: TRBD1; clone_size: -; j_call: TRBJ1-1; v_call: TRBV5-4; cdr3_nt: TGTGCCAGCCGCCGACAGGGGGCCACTGAAGCTTTCTTT; cdr3_aa: CASRRQGATEAFF
d_call: -; clone_size: -; j_call: TRBJ2-1; v_call: TRBV27; cdr3_nt: TGTGCCAGCAGTTTCTGGGGGGCCGTCTACAATGAGCAGTTCTTC; cdr3_aa: CASSFWGAVYNEQFF
d_call: -; clone_size: -; j_call: TRBJ2-1; v_call: TRBV5-4; cdr3_nt: TGTGCCAGCAGCTTAGACAACAGGCAGGGGTATAATGAGCAGTTCTTC; cdr3_aa: CASSLDNRQGYNEQFF
d_call: -; clone_size: -; j_call: TRBJ1-1; v_call: TRBV30; cdr3_nt: TGTGCCTGGATTGGAGTTGTTGACAGTGCGAACACTGAAGCTTTCTTT; cdr3_aa: CAWIGVVDSANTEAFF
d_call: -; clone_size: -; j_call: TRBJ1-6; v_call: TRBV27; cdr3_nt: TGTGCCAGCAGCCTCGGACAAAGGGGGAATTCACCCCTCCACTTT; cdr3_aa: CASSLGQRGNSPLHF
d_call: TRBD1; clone_size: -; j_call: TRBJ1-1; v_call: TRBV5-4; cdr3_nt: TGTGCCAGCAGCTTAACAGGGGGGGAGAACACTGAAGCTTTCTTT; cdr3_aa: CASSLTGGENTEAFF